Only a few counts were recorded for the clone carrying this TCR beta chain. What it binds is unknown. This record belongs to a study of identical twins. Study outcomes and limitations: Invariant cells of the MAIT and iNKT types might have partly distorted the zero-insertion analyses. Beta out-of-frame sequences displayed a weaker excess of sharing between twins.

Each CDR3 protein is one row after TCRdb ran MiXCR on the 5' RACE reads. The sample carries more than 1.5 million distinct CDR3 sequences, about 31% recorded once. Sequencing was performed on cord blood. The sequence derives from a newborn girl in good health.

The CDR3 spells CSAATGITYNEQFF. The CDR3 nucleotides are TGCAGTGCTGCTACCGGGATTACCTACAATGAGCAGTTCTTC. The chain employs TRBV20-1 and TRBJ2-1, with D possibly matching TRBD2 (5 bases). This CDR3 has 14 residues. The germline V gene has CDR1 DFQATT and CDR2 SNEGSKA (reference sequence). V was cut by 5 bases and J by 2 bases, with 13 bases left in between.